This TCR beta chain was observed in a study of T cells after yellow fever vaccination (dated by TCRdb to 2018 to 2020). With respect to the entire study: Libraries from fractions with low cell numbers were prepared with the SMART-Seq v4 Ultra Low Input RNA kit. Bulk TCR alpha and beta repertoires were sequenced longitudinally to track T-cell clones before and after primary and booster YFV17D yellow fever vaccination. The cohort comprised two healthy male donors, one aged 18 to 30 and one aged 30 to 39 years. Bulk PBMC replicates and cell subsets were isolated from blood drawn at multiple timepoints before and after both primary and secondary immunization.

Results and caveats for the whole study, not just this receptor: The secondary T-cell response was found to be weaker but faster than the primary response, with a peak reached on day 5 rather than on day 15. Only a couple of donors were included in the study, so the extent to which the findings can be generalized is limited. FACS-sorted repertoires could contain abundant contaminating clonotypes from the bulk population, so computational filtering was required. A small share of clonotypes was detected in both CD4 and CD8 compartments, with the overlap likely arising from convergent recombination. Most clones expanded after primary vaccination (about 96% of CD4 and around 89% of CD8) were re-detected after the booster, suggesting that broad memory maintenance occurred.

TCR cDNA was synthesized by 5'RACE template switching, which introduced a universal primer site and unique molecular identifiers. Priming of cDNA synthesis was performed from both the TCR alpha and TCR beta constant segments. Libraries were amplified in two PCR steps, with sample barcodes and sequencing adapters added in the second step. Sequencing of libraries was done on Illumina HiSeq 2500 (2x100 bp) or NovaSeq (2x150 bp). Under the source paper's analysis protocol: Reads were demultiplexed and collapsed into UMI consensus sequences with MIGEC, and V(D)J alignment was performed with MiXCR. Using edgeR on replicate PBMC samples, clonotypes were called vaccine-responding if FDR was below 0.01 and the log2 fold change was above 5 up to day 15. Each bulk clonotype received a CD4 or CD8 identity based on whether the sequenced CD4 or CD8 repertoire contained that clonotype at higher abundance. In TCRdb, the public reads were trimmed at Q25 with fastp and aligned with MiXCR, with productive beta chains retained. A single entry per CDR3 protein holds the most common genes and DNA from its merged rows. For this entry, the V and J calls and clone size follow TCRdb and not the study's own pipeline. For this sample there are about 360,000 distinct CDR3 sequences; about 6% appear just once. The leading ten clones occupy around 16% of the sample.

This clonotype occurred a few times. Its target antigen remains unknown. One base away there is no much larger clone; base qualities are not given. Explained via the paper, the treatment or condition label denotes: live attenuated yellow fever vaccine strain. At each blood-draw timepoint, two biological replicates of bulk PBMCs were obtained. PBMCs were isolated from peripheral blood using a standard Ficoll-Paque protocol. TriZol was used to extract RNA from bulk PBMCs, from CD4 and CD8 fractions, and from dextramer-positive and dextramer-negative fractions. Here the sequenced sample was PBMCs, taken 5 days after the yellow fever booster vaccination. The source of this sequence is a man aged 25 to 40 who received the YFV17D yellow fever vaccine.

The CDR3 region reads CASSPRGSGTNTGELFF. The DNA is TGCGCCAGCAGTCCCCGAGGAAGCGGCACGAACACCGGGGAGCTGTTTTTT. The rearranged segments are TRBV4-3 and TRBJ2-2, and the D gene may be TRBD2, 5 bases matching. There are 17 amino acids in the CDR3, from cysteine to phenylalanine inclusive. CDR3 DNA is the only sequence kept; it has 51 bases, read in frame from the first base. Trimming costs V 6 bases and J 0 bases, and their ends lie 17 bases apart. From the germline V gene, CDR1 is LGHNA and CDR2 is YSLEER.